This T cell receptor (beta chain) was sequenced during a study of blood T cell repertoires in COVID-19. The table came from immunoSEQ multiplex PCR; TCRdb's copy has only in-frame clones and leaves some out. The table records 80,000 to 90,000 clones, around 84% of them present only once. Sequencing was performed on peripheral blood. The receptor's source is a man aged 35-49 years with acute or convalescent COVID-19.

CDR3 bases: TGTGCCAGCAGCCCAGACCCCCAGGATACGCAGTATTTT. It yields the protein CASSPDPQDTQYF. The genes are TRBV4-2 and TRBJ2-3; D unresolved. The germline V gene encodes CDR1 LGHNA and CDR2 YNFKEQ. V was pared by 4 bases and J by 6 bases, with 11 bases between. The CDR3 has 13 residues.